These T cell receptor beta chains were read from a single sample in a study of control samples from healthy donors and cancer patients. TCRdb's copy holds only in-frame clones and misses some; the assay was immunoSEQ multiplex PCR. Of about 150,000 clones listed, about 94% are singletons. Specimen: blood. These receptors all stem from a man aged 35 to 55 in good health. Each CDR3 is given with its conserved first and last residue. D genes are given only for firm matches. The listing skips clone size in some rows; elsewhere it reads once, few, many or a size class.

DNA: TGCGCCAGCAGCCAAGAGGCAGGTTTATACACTGAAGCTTTCTTT; CDR3: CASSQEAGLYTEAFF; J: TRBJ1-1; size: -; V: TRBV4-3; D: -
DNA: TGTGCCTCGACAGGTTCCAATGAGCAGTTCTTC; CDR3: CASTGSNEQFF; J: TRBJ2-1; size: -; V: TRBV28; D: -
DNA: TGTGCCAGCAGCATTGACAGGTTTATGGGTGAAAAACTGTTTTTT; CDR3: CASSIDRFMGEKLFF; J: TRBJ1-4; size: -; V: TRBV2; D: -
DNA: TGTGCCAGCAGTTCCATGGCCGGGGAGCTGTTTTTT; CDR3: CASSSMAGELFF; J: TRBJ2-2; size: -; V: TRBV27; D: -
DNA: TGCGCCAGCAGCTTGGAACGGACAGGGCCGGACTACACCTTC; CDR3: CASSLERTGPDYTF; J: TRBJ1-2; size: -; V: TRBV5-1; D: TRBD1
DNA: TGTGCCAGTAGGAGACAGGGTCAGAACACCGGGGAGCTGTTTTTT; CDR3: CASRRQGQNTGELFF; J: TRBJ2-2; size: -; V: TRBV19; D: TRBD1
DNA: TGTGCCAGCAGTCCCCAGGGGGCGCTTAATTCACCCCTCCACTTT; CDR3: CASSPQGALNSPLHF; J: TRBJ1-6; size: -; V: TRBV7-9; D: TRBD1
DNA: TGCGCCAGCAGCCCGGGACAGTATAACTATGGCTACACCTTC; CDR3: CASSPGQYNYGYTF; J: TRBJ1-2; size: -; V: TRBV4-1; D: TRBD1
DNA: TGTGCCAGCAGCTTAATGGGGGGGAGTGAAAAACTGTTTTTT; CDR3: CASSLMGGSEKLFF; J: TRBJ1-4; size: -; V: TRBV7-2; D: -
DNA: TGCGCCAGCAGCTTGACGGGGGCGCGCGGGGTGGACGAGCAGTACTTC; CDR3: CASSLTGARGVDEQYF; J: TRBJ2-7; size: -; V: TRBV5-1; D: -
DNA: TGTGCCAGCAGCGCTGACAGGGGTGGAGACTATGGCTACACCTTC; CDR3: CASSADRGGDYGYTF; J: TRBJ1-2; size: -; V: TRBV7-9; D: TRBD1
DNA: TGCGCCAGCAGCTTGGGGCAGAGGGGCGTTGGGGGCTACACCTTC; CDR3: CASSLGQRGVGGYTF; J: TRBJ1-2; size: -; V: TRBV5-1; D: -
DNA: TGCGCCAGCAGCTTGCAGGGGGGAATTCTAACTATGTCGGGCTACACCTTC; CDR3: CASSLQGGILTMSGYTF; J: TRBJ1-2; size: once; V: TRBV5-1; D: TRBD1
DNA: TGTGCCAGCATCCAAGGGGGGAGTGCCAAAAACATTCAGTACTTC; CDR3: CASIQGGSAKNIQYF; J: TRBJ2-4; size: -; V: TRBV5-6; D: -
DNA: TGCAGCGTTGCCTTGGTGAACACTGAAGCTTTCTTT; CDR3: CSVALVNTEAFF; J: TRBJ1-1; size: once; V: TRBV29-1; D: -
DNA: TGCGCCAGCAGCCCGTACATGGGACAGCGGTCCTATGGCTACACCTTC; CDR3: CASSPYMGQRSYGYTF; J: TRBJ1-2; size: -; V: TRBV5-1; D: TRBD1
DNA: TGTGCCAGCAGCTCGGGACAGGGGGAGGAAAAACTGTTTTTT; CDR3: CASSSGQGEEKLFF; J: TRBJ1-4; size: -; V: TRBV7-2; D: TRBD1
DNA: TGCAGCGCAGGGGACCGAGGCTATGGCTACACCTTC; CDR3: CSAGDRGYGYTF; J: TRBJ1-2; size: -; V: TRBV29-1; D: -
DNA: TGTGCCAGCAGCTCGGGCAGGGGTTCGGTCCCCCAGCATTTT; CDR3: CASSSGRGSVPQHF; J: TRBJ1-5; size: -; V: TRBV4-2; D: -
DNA: TGCGCCAGCAGCTTGGGGCCCTCTGAGGGCACTGAAGCTTTCTTT; CDR3: CASSLGPSEGTEAFF; J: TRBJ1-1; size: -; V: TRBV5-1; D: -
DNA: TGTGCCAGCAGCTTAGCGTCCAGGGGCCAGGGTGGCTACACCTTC; CDR3: CASSLASRGQGGYTF; J: TRBJ1-2; size: -; V: TRBV7-2; D: -
DNA: TGTGCCAGCAGCCGAGAACAGGGTAACTATGGCTACACCTTC; CDR3: CASSREQGNYGYTF; J: TRBJ1-2; size: once; V: TRBV3-1/TRBV3-2; D: -
DNA: TGTGCCAGTAGTGACAGGTCGCGGAACACTGAAGCTTTCTTT; CDR3: CASSDRSRNTEAFF; J: TRBJ1-1; size: -; V: TRBV19; D: -
DNA: TGTGCCAGCAGCTTGGGGGCGGCCTATGGCTACACCTTC; CDR3: CASSLGAAYGYTF; J: TRBJ1-2; size: -; V: TRBV11-2; D: -
DNA: TGTGCCAGCAGCTGGACAGGGTCCGAGCAGTACTTC; CDR3: CASSWTGSEQYF; J: TRBJ2-7; size: few; V: TRBV7-9; D: TRBD1
DNA: TGTGCCACCAGTGACCGACAGGGGGTAGGCGGGGAGCTGTTTTTT; CDR3: CATSDRQGVGGELFF; J: TRBJ2-2; size: -; V: TRBV24-1; D: TRBD1
DNA: TGCAGCGTTGTGTTCGGCGCTGAAGCTTTCTTT; CDR3: CSVVFGAEAFF; J: TRBJ1-1; size: -; V: TRBV29-1; D: -
DNA: TGCGCCAGCAGCCCAGCGACAGGGCACAATGAGCAGTTCTTC; CDR3: CASSPATGHNEQFF; J: TRBJ2-1; size: -; V: TRBV5-1; D: TRBD1
DNA: TGTGCCAGCAGCCTAGGGGGCGCGGACACCGGGGAGCTGTTTTTT; CDR3: CASSLGGADTGELFF; J: TRBJ2-2; size: -; V: TRBV5-4; D: TRBD1
DNA: TGCGCCAGCAGCCAAGGAGGCTTGGCAACTAATGAAAAACTGTTTTTT; CDR3: CASSQGGLATNEKLFF; J: TRBJ1-4; size: -; V: TRBV4-1; D: -
DNA: TGTGCCAGCAGTCTGGGGGTGAACACTGAAGCTTTCTTT; CDR3: CASSLGVNTEAFF; J: TRBJ1-1; size: -; V: TRBV6-4; D: -
DNA: TGTGCCAGTAGTCCTCCCACCGGGGAGCAGTACTTC; CDR3: CASSPPTGEQYF; J: TRBJ2-7; size: -; V: TRBV19; D: -
DNA: TGTGCCAGCAGCTACGGGGGGGAGTATGGCTACACCTTC; CDR3: CASSYGGEYGYTF; J: TRBJ1-2; size: -; V: TRBV9; D: -
DNA: TGCGCCAGCAGCGTGGGTGGTCGTACGGATTCACCCCTCCACTTT; CDR3: CASSVGGRTDSPLHF; J: TRBJ1-6; size: -; V: TRBV5-1; D: -
DNA: TGTGCCAGCAGCTTAGGAGGGGTGGACACTGAAGCTTTCTTT; CDR3: CASSLGGVDTEAFF; J: TRBJ1-1; size: -; V: TRBV11-2; D: -
DNA: TGTGCCACCAGTGGGAAGGGGGGCGGACAGCCCCAGCATTTT; CDR3: CATSGKGGGQPQHF; J: TRBJ1-5; size: once; V: TRBV24-1; D: -
DNA: TGTGCCAGCAGCCCTGGGGGTGAGAGGAGCTCCTACGAGCAGTACTTC; CDR3: CASSPGGERSSYEQYF; J: TRBJ2-7; size: once; V: TRBV5-5; D: -
DNA: TGTGCCAGTAAGACCCGGACTGCACAGAATCAGCCCCAGCATTTT; CDR3: CASKTRTAQNQPQHF; J: TRBJ1-5; size: once; V: TRBV19; D: -
DNA: TGTGCCAGCGGCACTAACTACGAGCAGTACTTC; CDR3: CASGTNYEQYF; J: TRBJ2-7; size: -; V: TRBV28; D: -
DNA: TGTGCTAGTGGTTCAACCCTGAGAGGGTATAACGGAAACACCATATATTTT; CDR3: CASGSTLRGYNGNTIYF; J: TRBJ1-3; size: -; V: TRBV12-5; D: -
DNA: TGTGCCAGCAGTTTTGAGCGGAGGGGGTATCAGCCCCAGCATTTT; CDR3: CASSFERRGYQPQHF; J: TRBJ1-5; size: -; V: TRBV28; D: -
DNA: TGCGCCAGCAGCTTGGTGGGCGGGGTCGGGGAGACCCAGTACTTC; CDR3: CASSLVGGVGETQYF; J: TRBJ2-5; size: -; V: TRBV5-1; D: -
DNA: TGTGCCAGCAGCTTAGGACAGGGGGAAGGGAAAGCTTTCTTT; CDR3: CASSLGQGEGKAFF; J: TRBJ1-1; size: -; V: TRBV11-2; D: TRBD1
DNA: TGTGCCAGCAGCGTAGTTTCAGGGGCCGGCTACACCTTC; CDR3: CASSVVSGAGYTF; J: TRBJ1-2; size: -; V: TRBV9; D: -
DNA: TGTGCCAGCAGCTTTCGGGCGATGAACACTGAAGCTTTCTTT; CDR3: CASSFRAMNTEAFF; J: TRBJ1-1; size: -; V: TRBV5-8; D: -
DNA: TGTGCCACTAACCTGGGGGCCAACACAGATACGCAGTATTTT; CDR3: CATNLGANTDTQYF; J: TRBJ2-3; size: once; V: TRBV6-5; D: -
DNA: TGTGCCAGCAGCCTGGGACAGGGGGGATATGGCTACACCTTC; CDR3: CASSLGQGGYGYTF; J: TRBJ1-2; size: -; V: TRBV7-8; D: TRBD1
DNA: TGTGCCAGCAGTCGACAAGGGATAGGGGAAAAACTGTTTTTT; CDR3: CASSRQGIGEKLFF; J: TRBJ1-4; size: -; V: TRBV7-6; D: -